The 9 T cell receptor beta chains presented below share a single source sample, sequenced in a study of blood T cell repertoires in COVID-19. Here immunoSEQ multiplex PCR was the method, and the copy in TCRdb shows in-frame clones only, minus some. The repertoire consists of some 150,000 clones, with roughly 90% occurring once and the leading ten covering 0.75% to 0.95%. The sample was peripheral blood. These receptors all come from a woman in her forties or fifties with acute or convalescent COVID-19.

The chain joins TRBV5-1 to TRBJ1-2; 7 bases map to TRBD1. CDR1 SGHRS and CDR2 YFSETQ come from the germline V gene. CDR3 length equals 16 residues. V lost 4 bases to trimming and J lost 1 base; unmatched junction nucleotides: 10. The CDR3 DNA is TGCGCCAGCAGCATAGTGGGGGGACAGCTTAACTATGGCTACACCTTC. This codes for CASSIVGGQLNYGYTF.

The chain is built from TRBV9 and TRBJ1-2; TRBD1 matches 10 bases. V lost 4 bases to trimming and J lost 7 bases; unmatched junction nucleotides: 10. Germline loops: CDR1 SGDLS, CDR2 YYNGEE. The CDR3 is made up of 15 amino acids. CDR3 nucleotide sequence: TGTGCCAGCAGCCTCTATGGACAGGGGGAAGTTGGCTACACCTTC. This translates into CASSLYGQGEVGYTF. Drawing the rest from reference TRBV9 and TRBJ1-2, the complete variable domain is DSGVTQTPKHLITATGQRVTLRCSPRSGDLSVYWYQQSLDQGLQFLIQYYNGEERAKGNILERFSAQQFPDLHSELNLSSLELGDSALYFCASSLYGQGEVGYTFGSGTRLTVV.

The chain employs TRBV28 and TRBJ1-2; perhaps TRBD1 as D (6 bases). CDR3 length: 16 residues. The germline gives CDR1 MDHEN, CDR2 SYDVKM. Trimming took 6 bases from V and 4 from J, leaving 21 bases between them. In DNA form, the CDR3 reads TGTGCCAGCAGCTCACCTAGGACAGACGTACCCTATGGCTACACCTTC. This sequence encodes CASSSPRTDVPYGYTF.

The gene calls are TRBV6-5 and TRBJ2-1; a weak D match, TRBD1 (6 bases). This CDR3 is 15 amino acids long. Per the germline V gene, CDR1 is MNHEY and CDR2 is SVGAGI. The germline V and J ends were trimmed by 6 bases and 4 bases, with 16 bases remaining between them. Written as DNA, the CDR3 is TGTGCCAGCAGACTTTACAGGGAACCTTACAATGAGCAGTTCTTC. Translating it yields CASRLYREPYNEQFF.

This clone was seen only once. J is TRBJ1-1 and V is TRBV13; the match to TRBD1 covers 10 bases. This CDR3 spans 17 amino acids. The germline CDR1 and CDR2 sequences are PRHDT and FYEKMQ (reference sequence). Losses at the gene ends were 5 bases for V and 0 bases for J; bases not matched to a gene: 9. The CDR3 is CASSARSGQGLNTEAFF. CDR3 DNA: TGTGCCAGCAGCGCCCGATCGGGACAGGGGCTGAACACTGAAGCTTTCTTT. The entire variable domain, with the rest obtained from reference TRBV13 and TRBJ1-1, is as follows: AAGVIQSPRHLIKEKRETATLKCYPIPRHDTVYWYQQGPGQDPQFLISFYEKMQSDKGSIPDRFSAQQFSDYHSELNMSSLELGDSALYFCASSARSGQGLNTEAFFGQGTRLTVV.

The rearrangement links TRBV29-1 to TRBJ1-2; perhaps TRBD1 as D (5 bases). CDR3 length: 12 residues. CDR1 is SQVTM and CDR2 is ANQGSEA in the germline V gene. Trimming left V 7 bases short and J 4 bases short, with 13 bases between. CDR3 sequence reads: CSGREPSYGYTF. In nucleotides, the CDR3 is TGCAGCGGCAGGGAACCCAGCTATGGCTACACCTTC.

The genes are TRBV29-1 and TRBJ1-2; D possibly corresponds to TRBD1 (5 bases). CDR3 length: 10 amino acids. From germline, CDR1 is SQVTM and CDR2 ANQGSEA. Trimming stripped 6 bases from V and 14 bases from J, with 16 bases between. CDR3 sequence reads: CSVGGNKETF. The CDR3, as DNA: TGCAGCGTCGGGGGGAATAAGGAAACCTTC.

CDR3 protein: CASSPNGTPDQETQYF. CDR3 DNA sequence: TGTGCCAGCAGCCCGAATGGGACACCGGATCAAGAGACCCAGTACTTC. This chain uses TRBV7-3 with TRBJ2-5; D perhaps matches TRBD1 (6 bases). The CDR3 loop spans 16 amino acids. With 5 bases removed from V and 2 bases from J, the gap between germline ends came to 18 bases. Germline V gene data show CDR1 as SGHTA and CDR2 as FQGTGA.

This chain links TRBV5-1 with TRBJ2-1; D gene ambiguous. The CDR3 is made up of 13 amino acids. V lost 0 bases to trimming and J lost 9 bases, with 10 bases between them. The germline V gene encodes CDR1 SGHRS and CDR2 YFSETQ. CDR3 region: CASSLDQISEQFF. The CDR3 DNA reads TGCGCCAGCAGCTTGGACCAAATCAGTGAGCAGTTCTTC. The full variable domain, rest sourced from reference TRBV5-1 and TRBJ2-1, is KAGVTQTPRYLIKTRGQQVTLSCSPISGHRSVSWYQQTPGQGLQFLFEYFSETQRNKGNFPGRFSGRQFSNSRSEMNVSTLELGDSALYLCASSLDQISEQFFGPGTRLTVL.